This T cell receptor (beta chain) was sequenced for a study of cytotoxic CD8 clonotypes in ibrutinib-treated CLL. Study context: Response samples were taken after a median of 12 months on treatment, range 6 to 36.

Study conclusions and caveats: Sustained-remission and progressing patients had different sampling times. Clonality was higher at ibrutinib response and returned toward baseline at progression.

This clone turned up a few times. No antigen is known for it. Produced via immunoSEQ multiplex PCR; TCRdb's table is partial and in-frame only. The sample contains approximately 190,000 clones, just over 70% of which appear only once. The sample here was PBMCs, taken after 12 months of ibrutinib treatment. The TCR originated in a human donor with chronic lymphocytic leukemia.

The CDR3 here is CASSFLQGNTIYF. Here the CDR3 DNA reads TGTGCCAGCAGTTTCCTACAGGGAAACACCATATATTTT. The chain employs TRBV27 and TRBJ1-3; D not resolved. The germline V and J ends were trimmed by 3 bases and 4 bases, with 7 bases remaining between them. The CDR3 consists of 13 residues. CDR1 and CDR2 from the germline V gene are MNHEY and SMNVEV (reference sequence).